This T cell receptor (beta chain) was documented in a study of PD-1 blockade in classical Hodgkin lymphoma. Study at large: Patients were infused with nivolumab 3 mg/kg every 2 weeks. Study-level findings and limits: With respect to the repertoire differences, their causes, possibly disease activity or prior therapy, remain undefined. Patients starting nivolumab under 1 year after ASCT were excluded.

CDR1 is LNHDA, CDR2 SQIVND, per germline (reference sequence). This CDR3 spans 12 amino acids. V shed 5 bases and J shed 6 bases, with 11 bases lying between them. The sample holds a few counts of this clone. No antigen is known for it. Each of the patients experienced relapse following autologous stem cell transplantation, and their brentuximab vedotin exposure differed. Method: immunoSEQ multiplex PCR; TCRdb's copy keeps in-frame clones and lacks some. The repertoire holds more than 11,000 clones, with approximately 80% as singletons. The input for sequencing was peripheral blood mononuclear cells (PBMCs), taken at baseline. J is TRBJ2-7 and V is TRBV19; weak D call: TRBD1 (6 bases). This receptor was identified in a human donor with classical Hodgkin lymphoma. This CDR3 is CASSPSRGEQYF. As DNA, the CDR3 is TGTGCCAGTAGTCCCTCCAGGGGCGAGCAGTACTTC.